The entry that follows covers one T cell receptor (beta chain) sequence. This clone was counted a single time. Its antigen is still unknown. Nothing much larger sits one base from this clone, and base qualities are not available. Other DNA sequences in the same sample also yield this CDR3. As encoded in the germline V gene, CDR1 is MNHEY while CDR2 is SVGAGI. Reading from cysteine to phenylalanine, the CDR3 counts 15 amino acids. Of all the DNA, just the CDR3 is kept, 45 bases in frame from base 1. V is shortened by 2 bases, J by 7 bases, and the region joining them spans 15 bases. This entry is derived from a study of cytomegalovirus exposure and HLA in healthy donors (dated by TCRdb to between 2016 and 2019). Study-level background: An earlier analysis of roughly 630 of the donors reported approximately 270 Gb of sequence data and more than 90 million unique TCR beta sequences from about 180 million T cells. A later genetic analysis took genome-wide SNP genotypes for about 55% of the 666 donors and used that subset as a discovery cohort. Across 398 genotyped donors of the cohort, an average of approximately 200,000 unique TCR beta nucleotide sequences per donor were sequenced, and roughly a sixth of those sequences were non-productive. A later analysis re-examined previously published TCR beta repertoires from 500 to 700 donors and added high-resolution HLA genotyping to investigate patterns of TCR occurrence. An early release covering roughly 600 HLA-typed donors comprised approximately 290 gigabases of sequencing data and 85 million to 100 million unique TCR sequences. The number of typed donors differed by locus: 629-630 for A, B, C, DRB1 and DQB1; 500 to 550 for DQA1; some 610 for DPA1; and around 450 for DPB1. The later analysis used no new phenotypic data to find candidate immune exposures, relying instead on TCR beta sequences and their occurrence across donors. Because of strong linkage in the cohort, roughly five DR-DQ haplotypes were treated as single units for association and clustering. To predict cytomegalovirus infection status, the study brought together high-throughput TCR immunosequencing, statistical association of individual TCRs with disease status, and machine learning. Donor age, sex, ethnicity and CMV serostatus were compiled alongside the repertoire data. The genetic ancestry cluster associated with self-reported Caucasian donors included 65% to 90% of the 398 genotyped donors. HLA typing included class I and class II loci at four-digit resolution. An earlier analysis of about 600 of the donors used high-throughput TCR beta sequencing to judge whether each TCR beta V gene segment behaved as functional or pseudogenic. A separate validation cohort of about 110 different subjects was used in addition to the roughly 700-subject first cohort. Every discovery cohort repertoire had been produced on one sequencing platform. The study aimed to test whether signatures of past pathogen exposure could be identified by cataloging public T cell receptors. The study profiled the T cell repertoires of 666 subjects by immunosequencing and related them to cytomegalovirus serostatus.

Results the study describes overall, beyond this receptor: In a later analysis, HLA-associated TCR beta chains showed more clonal expansion and lower generation probabilities than non-associated chains that were equally common. In an earlier analysis of some 500 of the donors, most TCR beta V segments were observed in productive rearrangements about 90% or about 30% of the time, broadly matching IMGT annotations. According to a later analysis, TCR association rates differed among HLA loci, with DRB1 alleles showing the most associated TCRs and HLA-C alleles showing the fewest. Only TCR beta chains were sequenced in this cohort, and the absence of alpha or paired-chain data limited detectable features. HLA typing was unavailable for some donors at each locus, so association tests used only the typed subset. A later genetic analysis associated a missense DCLRE1C variant with V-gene and J-gene trimming of TCR beta chains, and an independent cohort replicated the association. In vitro tests confirmed that a few of the cytomegalovirus-associated TCR beta chains recognize cytomegalovirus antigens. In the study, around 160 TCR beta chains were listed as associated with cytomegalovirus. Assigning TCR associations to individual alleles was difficult when HLA alleles, especially DR and DQ, strongly co-occurred. Correlated functional status among segregating V segments might be attributable to linkage disequilibrium, but an unknown experimental factor could not be ruled out. The authors suggested that the approach could potentially be generalized to other disease states and immunological phenotypes. Roughly uniform sequencing depth across donors was assumed in presence/absence analyses, although this assumption may not hold. A further reported finding was that TCR beta sequences accurately predicted the HLA-A and HLA-B alleles for most subjects in the first cohort. A later analysis associated around 16,000 TCR beta sequences with specific HLA alleles at a false discovery rate of 0.05. Immune exposure information for the cohort was limited to CMV serostatus. The classifier was reported to diagnose cytomegalovirus status with high specificity and sensitivity in both the original cohort and the validation cohort. While some public TCRs were present in many individuals, most TCR sequences turned up only very rarely across donors. A later genetic analysis reported fewer N-insertions in productive TCRs among donors in an Asian-associated ancestry cluster than the roughly 690-donor mean. Several of the top co-occurrence clusters appeared to be linked to parvovirus B19, influenza, CMV and Epstein-Barr virus, according to a later analysis. The sequencing pipeline was judged likely to have produced a cluster of highly shared sequence variants as a technical artifact. Some IMGT-functional V segments, including TRBV6-2 and TRBV6-3, could not be distinguished by the 87-base-pair reads and were therefore excluded. In a later analysis, most CMV-associated TCR beta chains were found to appear HLA-restricted, with HLA associations seemingly driven largely by CMV exposure. Because counts were too low, approximately 15 rarely observed V segments, including chromosome 9 orphons, were excluded from the earlier analysis of a few hundred of the donors.

In total, around 600 healthy bone marrow donors made up the cohort. At the time of sampling, all cohort members were nominally healthy, though unrecorded immune exposures were likely present. The donor was CMV seronegative and was included in the group of under 450 seronegative cohort members. A peripheral blood sample was provided by each donor, and peripheral blood mononuclear cells were used for TCR beta sequencing. The Qiagen DNeasy Blood Extraction Kit was used to extract genomic DNA from the blood cell samples. Libraries were prepared through the immunoSEQ multiplex PCR assay. A mixture of 60 forward primers for TCR Vbeta segments and 13 reverse primers for TCR Jbeta segments was used in the multiplex PCR. A multiplex PCR assay on genomic DNA amplified the CDR3 region of rearranged TCR beta genes. On the Illumina HiSeq System, the amplified TCR beta libraries were sequenced as 87-base-pair reads. The original methods were these. A later analysis counted tens of millions of unique TCR beta chains across the 500 to 850 repertoires, and 10 million to 12 million of these chains were shared by at least two donors. Raw reads were error-corrected and collapsed into unique sequences with a nearest-neighbor algorithm that merged closely related sequences to remove PCR and sequencing errors. V, D and J gene segments were assigned by aligning CDR3 sequences to IMGT reference sequences. For a sequence to be retained, a match of at least six nucleotides was required to both a V gene segment and a J gene segment. Rearrangements were classified as productive when the CDR3 lacked stop codons and remained in frame with V and J, and all other rearrangements were classified as non-productive. CDR3 was defined according to IMGT convention as the region running from the second conserved V-encoded cysteine to the conserved J-encoded phenylalanine. The earlier analysis of 500 to 600 of the donors excluded sequences that lacked an unambiguous match to a single V gene segment. An earlier analysis of several hundred of the donors classified V segments as functional when productive rearrangements were above 56.7% and as segregating when the standard deviation between donors was above 5%. To diagnose cytomegalovirus status from the catalog of TCR beta chain sequences, a statistical classification framework was built. V and J gene assignment, in a later analysis, came from comparing TCR nucleotide sequences with IMGT/GENE-DB human TR gene sequences. The TCRdist pipeline was used in a later analysis to assign CDR3 sequences and most-parsimonious VDJ recombination scenarios. In a later analysis, every TCR beta chain was defined by the combination of its CDR3 amino acid sequence and its V-gene family, and reads without a unique V-gene family were dropped. As a way to deal with suspected cross-contamination and a sequencing artifact, a later analysis dropped 450 to 600 nucleotide sequences that were highly shared and had low generation probability. A later analysis calculated a clonal expansion index for each public chain from normalized within-repertoire ranks of inferred template counts. A later analysis computed generation probabilities with a VDJ recombination model fitted to out-of-frame rearrangements, and checked the results against IGoR. In a later analysis, hypergeometric tests were used to score TCR-TCR, TCR-HLA and TCR-CMV co-occurrence, with a repertoire-size bias correction applied to TCR pairs. To estimate false discovery rates, a later analysis permuted the HLA or CMV assignments 20 times. A later analysis grouped co-occurring TCRs with DBSCAN, adding TCRdist sequence similarity when clustering within HLA-allele-positive subsets. Repertoires with fewer than 30,000 or more than 120,000 public chains were left out of co-occurrence clustering, as were about five repertoires with anomalous nucleotide sharing. In TCRdb, the immuneACCESS table is reduced to in-frame sequences with V and J assigned. These tables do not hold every clone; where another copy was compared, an unresolved V gene accounts for under half, and the others remain unexplained. D and trimming come from the DNA, and the V and J calls and clone size come from that table. This sample comprises roughly 190,000 clones, about 90% of them detected only once. The ten most abundant clones make up around 0.99% of the sample.

This TCR derives from a boy between 2 and 15 years old in good health and CMV-seronegative. The sequenced material came from PBMCs. The sequence is built from TRBV6-5 and TRBJ2-1; TRBD1 could be the D gene, as 5 bases match. The CDR3 sequence is CASSYHGPGSNEQFF. The nucleotide sequence reads as follows: TGTGCCAGCAGTTACCATGGGCCAGGGTCTAATGAGCAGTTCTTC.